This T cell receptor (beta chain) was obtained from a study of blood T cell repertoires in COVID-19. The overall study: COVID-19 samples from acute and convalescent phases originated in the United States, Italy and Spain. PBMCs, B-cell-depleted T cells, or T cells were the source of the cDNA or gDNA that made up the material.

The CDR3 runs 14 residues. Germline CDR1 is WSHSY and CDR2 is SAAADI. V was cut by 5 bases and J by 2 bases, with 11 bases left in between. Original processing notes: By means of reference gene primer amplification, nucleated cell counts were estimated. Generated by immunoSEQ multiplex PCR, the TCRdb table keeps only in-frame clones and is missing some. V, J and clone size derive from that table, while D and trimming were established from the DNA sequence. This sample has 20,000 to 30,000 clones, with approximately 70% found just once. J is TRBJ2-3 and V is TRBV10-2; D is perhaps TRBD1 (5 bases). The sample consisted of peripheral blood. The receptor was derived from a man in his 60s with active or convalescent COVID-19. The CDR3 here is CASSWTRATDTQYF. The DNA of the CDR3 is TGCGCCAGCAGTTGGACAAGAGCCACAGATACGCAGTATTTT.